This TCR beta chain emerged from a study of PD-L1 blockade in urothelial cancer. Regarding the study as a whole: Better survival was predicted by below-median pretreatment blood TCR clonality.

Data came from immunoSEQ multiplex PCR; TCRdb stores just in-frame clones and leaves some out. This table has around 62,000 clones, roughly 86% appearing once. With respect to this clone: Its antigen remains unidentified.

Time point in this sample: peripheral blood 6 weeks after treatment start. The CDR3 is 15 amino acids. The chain uses TRBV21-1 and TRBJ1-2; TRBD1, the table's D call, was not compared with the DNA. TRBV21-1 is labeled a pseudogene. This clonotype was obtained from a man in his 60s with urothelial cancer. This sample comprised PBMCs, obtained around atezolizumab (anti-PD-L1) treatment. The CDR3 DNA sequence: TGTGCCAGCAGCAAAAGTACCCCAGGGTGGTATGGCTACACCTTC. This encodes CASSKSTPGWYGYTF.